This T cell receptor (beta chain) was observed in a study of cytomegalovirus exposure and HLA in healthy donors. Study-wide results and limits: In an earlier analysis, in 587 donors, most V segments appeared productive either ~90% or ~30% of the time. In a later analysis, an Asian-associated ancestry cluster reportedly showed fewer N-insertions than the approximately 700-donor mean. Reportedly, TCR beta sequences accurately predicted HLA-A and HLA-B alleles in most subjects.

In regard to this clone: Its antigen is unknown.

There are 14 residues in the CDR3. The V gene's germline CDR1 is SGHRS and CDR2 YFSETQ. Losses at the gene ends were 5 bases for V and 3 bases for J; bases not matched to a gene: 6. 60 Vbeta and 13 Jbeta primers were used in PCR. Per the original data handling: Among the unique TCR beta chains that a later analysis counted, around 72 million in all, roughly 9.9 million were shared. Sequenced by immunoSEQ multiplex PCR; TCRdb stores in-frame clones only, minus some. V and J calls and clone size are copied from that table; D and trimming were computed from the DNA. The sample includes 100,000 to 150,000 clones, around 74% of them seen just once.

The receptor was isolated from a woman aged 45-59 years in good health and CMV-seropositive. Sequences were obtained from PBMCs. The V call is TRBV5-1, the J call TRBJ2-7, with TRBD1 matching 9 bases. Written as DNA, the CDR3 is TGCGCCAGCAGATCCGGGACAGGGTTCTACGAGCAGTACTTC. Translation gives CASRSGTGFYEQYF.